Each of the 3 T cell receptor beta chains below was sequenced from the same sample in a study of OX40 agonist ivuxolimab in advanced cancers. The assay was immunoSEQ multiplex PCR, and TCRdb's table has in-frame clones only and misses some. Of approximately 58,000 clones in the sample, 70% to 90% were seen once. The specimen comprised CD4+ or CD8+ T cells sorted from blood, sampled in a trial of the OX40 agonist ivuxolimab. These receptors originate from an adult with an advanced solid tumor such as melanoma, head and neck, liver or kidney cancer.

This sequence joins TRBV7-9 and TRBJ2-7; perhaps TRBD2 as D (6 bases). With 5 bases removed from V and 5 bases from J, the gap between germline ends came to 19 bases. The CDR3 has 15 residues. The germline gives CDR1 SEHNR, CDR2 FQNEAQ (reference sequence). The CDR3 reads CASSPVGGILNEQYF. CDR3 nucleotide sequence: TGTGCCAGCAGCCCCGTTGGCGGGATTTTAAACGAGCAGTACTTC. Looking up the rest from reference TRBV7-9 and TRBJ2-7 gives the full variable domain: DTGVSQNPRHKITKRGQNVTFRCDPISEHNRLYWYRQTLGQGPEFLTYFQNEAQLEKSRLLSDRFSAERPKGSFSTLEIQRTEQGDSAMYLCASSPVGGILNEQYFGPGTRLTVT.

This clone appeared a single time. V usage is TRBV5-1 and J usage is TRBJ2-3; a weak D match, TRBD2 (6 bases). In germline, CDR1 is SGHRS, CDR2 YFSETQ. There are 15 residues in the CDR3. The germline V and J ends were trimmed by 2 bases and 2 bases, with 12 bases remaining between them. CDR3 region: CASSFSRGVTDTQYF. CDR3 DNA sequence: TGCGCCAGCAGCTTCTCTCGCGGGGTCACAGATACGCAGTATTTT.

V is TRBV7-6 and J is TRBJ1-4; weak D call: TRBD1 (6 bases). V gave up 5 bases and J gave up 3 bases, with 10 bases separating them. The CDR3 runs 14 residues. Germline V gene data show CDR1 as SGHVS and CDR2 as FNYEAQ. DNA of the CDR3: TGTGCCAGCAGCCTCGGGGGCCCTAATGAAAAACTGTTTTTT. Encoded protein: CASSLGGPNEKLFF.